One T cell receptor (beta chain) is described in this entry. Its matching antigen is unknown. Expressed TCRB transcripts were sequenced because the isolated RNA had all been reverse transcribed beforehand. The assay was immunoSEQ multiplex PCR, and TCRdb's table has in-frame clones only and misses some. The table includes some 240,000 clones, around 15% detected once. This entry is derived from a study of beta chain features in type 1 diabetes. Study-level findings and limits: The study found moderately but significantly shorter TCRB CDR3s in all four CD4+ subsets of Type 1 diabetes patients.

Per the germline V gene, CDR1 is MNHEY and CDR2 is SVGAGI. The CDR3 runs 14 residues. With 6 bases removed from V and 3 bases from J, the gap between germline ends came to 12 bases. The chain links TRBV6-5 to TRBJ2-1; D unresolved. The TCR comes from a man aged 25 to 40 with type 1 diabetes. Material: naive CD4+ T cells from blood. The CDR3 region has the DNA TGTGCCAGCAGCCGCGGAAAGAGCTACAATGAGCAGTTCTTC. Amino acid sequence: CASSRGKSYNEQFF.